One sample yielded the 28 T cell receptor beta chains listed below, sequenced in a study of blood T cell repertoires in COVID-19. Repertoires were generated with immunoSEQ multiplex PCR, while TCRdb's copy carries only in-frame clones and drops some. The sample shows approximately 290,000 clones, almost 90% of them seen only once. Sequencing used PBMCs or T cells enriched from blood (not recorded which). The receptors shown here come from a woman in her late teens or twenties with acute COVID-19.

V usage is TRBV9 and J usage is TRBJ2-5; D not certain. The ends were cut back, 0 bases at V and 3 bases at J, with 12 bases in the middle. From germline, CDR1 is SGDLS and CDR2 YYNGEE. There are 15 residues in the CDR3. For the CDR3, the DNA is TGTGCCAGCAGCGTAGCTCCCACGGTTAAAGAGACCCAGTACTTC. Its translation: CASSVAPTVKETQYF.

The CDR3: CASRLSNQPQHF. The CDR3 nucleotides read TGTGCCAGCAGACTTAGCAATCAGCCCCAGCATTTT. V gene TRBV12-3 or TRBV12-4 combines with J gene TRBJ1-5; no definite D call. The V gene lost 6 bases and the J gene lost 0 bases, with 3 bases spanning the gap. This CDR3 region has 12 residues.

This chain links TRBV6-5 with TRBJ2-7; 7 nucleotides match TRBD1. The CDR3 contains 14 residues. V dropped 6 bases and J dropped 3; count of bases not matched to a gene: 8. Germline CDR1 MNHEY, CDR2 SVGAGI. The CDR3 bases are TGTGCCAGCAGACCGACAGGGCTCAGCTACGAGCAGTACTTC. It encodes CASRPTGLSYEQYF.

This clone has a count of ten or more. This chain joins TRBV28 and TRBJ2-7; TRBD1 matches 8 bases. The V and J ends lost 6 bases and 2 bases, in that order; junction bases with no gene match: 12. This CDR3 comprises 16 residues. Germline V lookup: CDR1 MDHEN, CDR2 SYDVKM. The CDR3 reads CASSRATTGDAYEQYF. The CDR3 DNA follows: TGTGCCAGCAGCCGGGCGACGACAGGGGACGCCTACGAGCAGTACTTC.

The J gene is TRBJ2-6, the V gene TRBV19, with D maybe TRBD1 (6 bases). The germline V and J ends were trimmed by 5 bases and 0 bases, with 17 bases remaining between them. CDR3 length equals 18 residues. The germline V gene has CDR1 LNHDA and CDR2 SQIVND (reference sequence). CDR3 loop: CASSFPGQINSGANVLTF. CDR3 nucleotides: TGTGCCAGTAGTTTCCCGGGACAAATCAACTCTGGGGCCAACGTCCTGACTTTC.

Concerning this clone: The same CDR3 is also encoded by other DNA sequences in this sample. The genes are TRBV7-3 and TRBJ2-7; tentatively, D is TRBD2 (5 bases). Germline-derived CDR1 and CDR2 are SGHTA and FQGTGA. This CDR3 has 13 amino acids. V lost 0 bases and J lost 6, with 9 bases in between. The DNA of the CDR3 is TGTGCCAGCAGCTTAACGAGTGGGAGCGAGCAGTACTTC. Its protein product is CASSLTSGSEQYF.

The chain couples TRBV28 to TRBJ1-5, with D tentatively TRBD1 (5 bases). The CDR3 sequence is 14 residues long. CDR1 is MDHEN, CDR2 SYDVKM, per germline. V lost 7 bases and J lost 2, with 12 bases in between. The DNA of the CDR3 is TGTGCCAGCAAGGGCCAAGGGGGCAATCAGCCCCAGCATTTT. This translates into CASKGQGGNQPQHF. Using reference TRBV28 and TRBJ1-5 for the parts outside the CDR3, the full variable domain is DVKVTQSSRYLVKRTGEKVFLECVQDMDHENMFWYRQDPGLGLRLIYFSYDVKMKEKGDIPEGYSVSREKKERFSLILESASTNQTSMYLCASKGQGGNQPQHFGDGTRLSIL.

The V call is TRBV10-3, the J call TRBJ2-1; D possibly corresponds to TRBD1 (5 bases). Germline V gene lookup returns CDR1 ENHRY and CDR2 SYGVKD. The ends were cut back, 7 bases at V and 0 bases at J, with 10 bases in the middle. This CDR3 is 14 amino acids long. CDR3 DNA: TGTGCCATCAAACAGGAAAGCTCCTACAATGAGCAGTTCTTC. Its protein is CAIKQESSYNEQFF.

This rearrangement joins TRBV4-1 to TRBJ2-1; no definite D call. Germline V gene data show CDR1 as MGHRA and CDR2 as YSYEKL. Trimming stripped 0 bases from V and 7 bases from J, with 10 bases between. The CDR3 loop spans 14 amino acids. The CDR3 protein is CASSQDYPQNEQFF. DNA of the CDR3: TGCGCCAGCAGCCAAGATTACCCACAGAATGAGCAGTTCTTC.

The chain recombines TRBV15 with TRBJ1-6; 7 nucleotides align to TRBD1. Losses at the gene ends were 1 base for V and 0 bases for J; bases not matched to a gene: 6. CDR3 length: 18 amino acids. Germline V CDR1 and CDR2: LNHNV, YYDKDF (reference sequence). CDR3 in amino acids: CATSRATGVNSYNSPLHF. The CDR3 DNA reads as TGTGCCACCAGCAGAGCTACAGGGGTCAACTCCTATAATTCACCCCTCCACTTT.

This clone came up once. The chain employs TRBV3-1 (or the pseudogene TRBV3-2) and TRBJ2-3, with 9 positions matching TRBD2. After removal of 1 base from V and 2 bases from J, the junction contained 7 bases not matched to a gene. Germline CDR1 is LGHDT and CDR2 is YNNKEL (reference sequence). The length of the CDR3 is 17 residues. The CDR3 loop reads CASSQGLVAGATDTQYF. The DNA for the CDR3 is TGTGCCAGCAGCCAAGGGTTGGTAGCGGGAGCCACAGATACGCAGTATTTT.

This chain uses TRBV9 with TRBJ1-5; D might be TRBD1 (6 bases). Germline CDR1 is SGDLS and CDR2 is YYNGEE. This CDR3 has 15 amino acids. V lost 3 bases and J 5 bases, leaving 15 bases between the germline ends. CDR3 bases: TGTGCCAGCAGCGCCGAGGGGGAGCCGTATCAGCCCCAGCATTTT. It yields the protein CASSAEGEPYQPQHF.

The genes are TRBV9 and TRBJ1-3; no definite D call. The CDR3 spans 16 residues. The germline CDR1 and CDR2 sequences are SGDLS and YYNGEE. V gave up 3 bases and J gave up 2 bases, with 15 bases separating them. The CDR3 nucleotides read TGTGCCAGCAGCGGCCCCCCGGTGGTAGCTGGAAACACCATATATTTT. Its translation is CASSGPPVVAGNTIYF.

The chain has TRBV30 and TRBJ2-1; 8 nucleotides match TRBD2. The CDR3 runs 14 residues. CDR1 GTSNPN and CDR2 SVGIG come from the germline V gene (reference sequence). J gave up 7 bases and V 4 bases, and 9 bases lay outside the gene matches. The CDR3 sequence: CAWTRTSLDNEQFF. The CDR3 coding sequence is TGTGCCTGGACTCGGACTAGCTTAGATAATGAGCAGTTCTTC.

CDR3 loop: CASSVGQGAQPQHF. As DNA, the CDR3 is TGTGCCAGTAGTGTGGGACAGGGTGCTCAGCCCCAGCATTTT. The chain joins TRBV19 to TRBJ1-5; 9 bases align to TRBD1. The J segment lost 6 bases and the V segment lost 5 bases, leaving 5 bases of the junction unmatched. CDR1 is LNHDA and CDR2 is SQIVND in the germline V gene (reference sequence). This CDR3 is 14 amino acids long.

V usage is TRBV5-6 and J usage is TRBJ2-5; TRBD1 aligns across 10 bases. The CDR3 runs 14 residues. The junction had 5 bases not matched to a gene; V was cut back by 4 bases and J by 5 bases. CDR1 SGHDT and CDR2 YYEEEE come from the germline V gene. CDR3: CASSRQGAVETQYF. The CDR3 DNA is TGTGCCAGCAGCCGACAGGGGGCAGTGGAGACCCAGTACTTC.

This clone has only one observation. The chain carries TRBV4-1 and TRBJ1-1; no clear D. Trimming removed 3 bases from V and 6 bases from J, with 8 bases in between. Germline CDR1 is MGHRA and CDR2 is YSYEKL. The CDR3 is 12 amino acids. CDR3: CASSQGRAEAFF. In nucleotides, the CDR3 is TGCGCCAGCAGCCAGGGGAGGGCTGAAGCTTTCTTT.

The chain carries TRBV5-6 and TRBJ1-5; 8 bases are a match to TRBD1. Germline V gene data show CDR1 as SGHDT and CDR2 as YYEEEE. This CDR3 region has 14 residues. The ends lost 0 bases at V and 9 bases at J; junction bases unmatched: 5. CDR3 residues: CASSLGAGGRPQHF. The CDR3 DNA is TGTGCCAGCAGCTTGGGTGCAGGGGGCAGGCCCCAGCATTTT.

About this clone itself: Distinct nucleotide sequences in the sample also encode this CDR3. The chain's CDR3 is CASSLGQGNTEAFF. The CDR3 DNA reads TGTGCCAGCAGCTTAGGACAGGGGAACACTGAAGCTTTCTTT. The gene calls are TRBV7-3 and TRBJ1-1, with TRBD1 matching 8 bases. Per germline, CDR1 SGHTA and CDR2 FQGTGA. With 2 bases clipped from V and 1 base from J, the junction kept 0 bases outside the gene matches. The CDR3 spans 14 residues. Full variable domain (outside the CDR3, taken from reference TRBV7-3 and TRBJ1-1): GAGVSQTPSNKVTEKGKYVELRCDPISGHTALYWYRQSLGQGPEFLIYFQGTGAADDSGLPNDRFFAVRPEGSVSTLKIQRTERGDSAVYLCASSLGQGNTEAFFGQGTRLTVV.

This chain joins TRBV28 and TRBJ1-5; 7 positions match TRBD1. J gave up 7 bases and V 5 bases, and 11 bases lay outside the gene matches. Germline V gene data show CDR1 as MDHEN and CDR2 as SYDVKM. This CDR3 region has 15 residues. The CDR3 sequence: CASSLLTGVDQPQHF. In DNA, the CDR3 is TGTGCCAGCAGTCTATTAACAGGGGTGGACCAGCCCCAGCATTTT.

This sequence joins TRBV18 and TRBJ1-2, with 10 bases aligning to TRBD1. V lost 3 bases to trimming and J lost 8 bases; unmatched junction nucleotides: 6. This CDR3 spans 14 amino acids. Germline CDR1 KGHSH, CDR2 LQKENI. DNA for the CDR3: TGTGCCAGCTCACCCGAACGGACAGGGGGAGGCTACACCTTC. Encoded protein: CASSPERTGGGYTF.

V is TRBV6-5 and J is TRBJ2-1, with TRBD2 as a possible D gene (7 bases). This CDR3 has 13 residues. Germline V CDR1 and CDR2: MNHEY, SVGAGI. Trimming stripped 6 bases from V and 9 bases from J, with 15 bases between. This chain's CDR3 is CASRGGAVGEQFF. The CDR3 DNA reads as TGTGCCAGCAGAGGGGGGGCGGTAGGTGAGCAGTTCTTC.

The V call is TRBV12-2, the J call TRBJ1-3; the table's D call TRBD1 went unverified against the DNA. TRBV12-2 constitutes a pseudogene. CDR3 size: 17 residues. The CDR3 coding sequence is TGTGCAAGTCGCTTAGTAGTACAGCCGATCTCTGGAAACACCATATATTTT. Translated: CASRLVVQPISGNTIYF.

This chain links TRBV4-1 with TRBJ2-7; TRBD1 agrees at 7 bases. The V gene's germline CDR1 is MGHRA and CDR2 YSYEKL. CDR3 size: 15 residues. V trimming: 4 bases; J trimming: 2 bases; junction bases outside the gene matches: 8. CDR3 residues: CASSLGTADPYEQYF. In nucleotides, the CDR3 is TGCGCCAGCAGCCTGGGGACAGCAGATCCCTACGAGCAGTACTTC.

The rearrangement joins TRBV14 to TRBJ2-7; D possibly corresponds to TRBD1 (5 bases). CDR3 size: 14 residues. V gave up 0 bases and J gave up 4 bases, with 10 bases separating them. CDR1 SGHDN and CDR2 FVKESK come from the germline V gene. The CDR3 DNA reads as TGTGCCAGCAGCCAAGATCTGGGGCCTTACGAGCAGTACTTC. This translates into CASSQDLGPYEQYF.

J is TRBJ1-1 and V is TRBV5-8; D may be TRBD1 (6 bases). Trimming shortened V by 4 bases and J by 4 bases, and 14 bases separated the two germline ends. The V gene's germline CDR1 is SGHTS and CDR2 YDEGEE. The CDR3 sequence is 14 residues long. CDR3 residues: CASSKIQGFTEAFF. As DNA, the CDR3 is TGTGCCAGCAGCAAAATACAGGGCTTCACTGAAGCTTTCTTT.

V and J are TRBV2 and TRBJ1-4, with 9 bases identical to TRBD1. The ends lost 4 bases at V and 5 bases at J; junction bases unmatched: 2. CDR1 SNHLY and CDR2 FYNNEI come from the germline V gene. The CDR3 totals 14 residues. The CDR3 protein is CASSVGTGNEKLFF. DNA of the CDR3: TGTGCCAGCAGTGTGGGGACAGGGAATGAAAAACTGTTTTTT.

This CDR3 reads CASSPNSPGTNEKLFF. CDR3 nucleotide sequence: TGTGCCAGCTCACCAAATTCCCCAGGAACTAATGAAAAACTGTTTTTT. V usage is TRBV18 and J usage is TRBJ1-4; D unresolved. The CDR3 extends over 16 amino acids. Germline V CDR1 and CDR2: KGHSH, LQKENI. V lost 2 bases to trimming and J lost 1 base, with 11 bases between them.